Below are 8 T cell receptor beta chains sequenced from a single sample in a study of T cell responses to AZD1222 COVID-19 vaccine. Assay used: immunoSEQ multiplex PCR; TCRdb lists only in-frame clones, some missing. The table records approximately 200,000 clones, 85% to 95% of them present only once. Sequenced material: peripheral blood, taken 28 days after the second AZD1222 dose. These TCRs come from an adult who received the AZD1222 COVID-19 vaccine.

V and J are TRBV24-1 and TRBJ1-4; tentative D call: TRBD1 (6 bases). Per germline, CDR1 KGHDR and CDR2 SFDVKD. CDR3 length: 14 amino acids. The CDR3 coding sequence is TGTGCGTCCGTACGGGGGGCGACTAATGAAAAACTGTTTTTT. Residues: CASVRGATNEKLFF.

The chain joins TRBV28 to TRBJ2-3; 7 bases fit TRBD1. Germline lookup yields CDR1 MDHEN and CDR2 SYDVKM. The junction had 5 bases not matched to a gene; V was cut back by 4 bases and J by 4 bases. The CDR3 runs 14 residues. CDR3 sequence reads: CASSSSTGADTQYF. The CDR3, as DNA: TGTGCCAGCAGTTCCTCCACAGGGGCAGATACGCAGTATTTT.

CDR3 protein: CASSWDSSYEQYF. In nucleotides, the CDR3 is TGCGCCAGCAGCTGGGACAGTTCCTACGAGCAGTACTTC. This chain uses TRBV5-1 with TRBJ2-7; 7 nucleotides match TRBD1. This CDR3 region has 13 residues. Germline assignment: CDR1 SGHRS and CDR2 YFSETQ. J lost 1 base, V lost 3 bases, and 1 base had no gene match.

In its sample, this clone was seen a few times. The CDR3 DNA sequence: TGTGCCAGCAGTTCGCTTTCTAATTGGGATACGCAGTATTTT. Translated: CASSSLSNWDTQYF. This sequence joins TRBV27 and TRBJ2-3, with D hard to call. The germline V gene has CDR1 MNHEY and CDR2 SMNVEV (reference sequence). The CDR3 length is 14 residues. The V and J ends lost 4 bases and 6 bases respectively, with 14 bases between them.

The gene calls are TRBV7-9 and TRBJ1-6; D call uncertain. Trimming removed 5 bases from V and 6 bases from J, with 14 bases in between. The CDR3 runs 15 residues. The V gene's germline CDR1 is SEHNR and CDR2 FQNEAQ (reference sequence). DNA of the CDR3: TGTGCCAGCAGCCGCAACAGCTGGGGTAATTCACCCCTCCACTTT. Translating gives CASSRNSWGNSPLHF.

The chain employs TRBV2 and TRBJ2-7; D ambiguous. The CDR3 has 13 amino acids. The V gene lost 2 bases and the J gene lost 2 bases, with 7 bases spanning the gap. Germline V CDR1 and CDR2: SNHLY, FYNNEI. The DNA of the CDR3 is TGTGCCAGCAGTGAAATCGGGCCCTACGAGCAGTACTTC. Translating it yields CASSEIGPYEQYF.

This chain links TRBV5-1 with TRBJ1-1, with D maybe TRBD1 (6 bases). The CDR3 spans 14 residues. CDR1 is SGHRS, CDR2 YFSETQ, per germline. With 0 bases removed from V and 4 bases from J, the gap between germline ends came to 10 bases. DNA for the CDR3: TGCGCCAGCAGCTTGGTGGGGGGGCGCACTGAAGCTTTCTTT. Its protein product is CASSLVGGRTEAFF.

The chain is built from TRBV15 and TRBJ1-1; D unclear. The CDR3 extends over 14 amino acids. CDR1 LNHNV and CDR2 YYDKDF come from the germline V gene (reference sequence). Trimming pared 5 bases from V and 5 bases from J, leaving 15 bases between. The CDR3: CATSYGEYVTEAFF. CDR3 bases: TGTGCCACCAGCTACGGGGAGTATGTAACTGAAGCTTTCTTT.